The following is a T cell receptor beta chain sequence with its context. What it binds is unknown. V lost 0 bases, J lost 1 base, and 3 bases stayed unmatched. CDR3 length: 16 residues. Germline CDR1 is LGHNA and CDR2 is YNFKEQ. This record comes from a study of graft-versus-host responses after intestinal transplantation. This table comes from immunoSEQ multiplex PCR, and its TCRdb copy is limited to in-frame clones, with some not included. The sample has about 88,000 clones; about 95% are singletons. J is TRBJ2-3 and V is TRBV4-2; 8 bases match TRBD2. The specimen comprised unstimulated CD4+ T cells sorted from spleen or lymph node cells, sampled before transplant. The source is a human donor who was the organ donor for an intestinal transplant. The CDR3 reads CASSQEGLGGTDTQYF. The CDR3 DNA reads as TGTGCCAGCAGCCAAGAGGGACTAGGGGGCACAGATACGCAGTATTTT.